A selection of T cell receptor beta chains follows, all from one sample in a study of CD8 T cells in ankylosing spondylitis. Via MiXCR, TCRdb re-called the 5' RACE reads, giving one row per CDR3 protein. The sample lists about 30,000 distinct CDR3 sequences, around 30% occurring once. Sequenced: synovial fluid, either unsorted or a sorted T cell fraction (not recorded which). Receptor source: a male donor with ankylosing spondylitis. The conserved cysteine and the conserved F or W are not part of the CDR3 here. Size tells how often a clone was seen (once, few, many) or the class of an expanded clone, and some rows leave it out.

V gene: TRBV2; clone size: NA; CDR3 protein: ASTSTDTQY
V gene: TRBV13; clone size: few; CDR3 protein: ASSLGRVAQENTIY
V gene: TRBV7-6; clone size: NA; CDR3 protein: ASSLGGENTEAF
V gene: TRBV5-1; clone size: NA; CDR3 protein: ASSLVILGSAPYNEQF
V gene: TRBV20-1; clone size: NA; CDR3 protein: SARAPGGGRLSYEQY
V gene: TRBV28; clone size: NA; CDR3 protein: ASSTMRGTIY
V gene: TRBV12-3/TRBV12-4; clone size: NA; CDR3 protein: ASSLGEGFAQPQH
V gene: TRBV28; clone size: NA; CDR3 protein: ASKLQGTGETQY
V gene: TRBV6-1; clone size: NA; CDR3 protein: ASSEGTGSPYGYT
V gene: TRBV18; clone size: NA; CDR3 protein: ASSPPNRYSGNTIY
V gene: TRBV10-2; clone size: NA; CDR3 protein: ASQGNSYEQY
V gene: TRBV20-1; clone size: few; CDR3 protein: SARGSNEQF
V gene: TRBV12-3/TRBV12-4; clone size: few; CDR3 protein: ASSKGQGRQPQH
V gene: TRBV6-1; clone size: NA; CDR3 protein: ASSPFNREDTEAF
V gene: TRBV29-1; clone size: many; CDR3 protein: SVVSGQGVKTYEQY